This T cell receptor (beta chain) emerged from a study of blood T cell repertoires in COVID-19. Participant ages covered 18 to 89 years across 20 to 25 US areas. V trimming: 8 bases; J trimming: 0 bases; junction bases outside the gene matches: 10. Germline lookup yields CDR1 MNHEY and CDR2 SMNVEV (reference sequence). The CDR3 covers 16 residues. Using immunoSEQ multiplex PCR, the repertoire was profiled, and TCRdb retains in-frame clones only, with some absent. The sample lists a few hundred thousand clones; 85% to 90% were seen once. The sequencing input was PBMCs or T cells enriched from blood (not recorded which). This sequence originates from a woman under 30 who had recovered from COVID-19. The genes are TRBV27 and TRBJ2-1; 7 bases are a match to TRBD1. CDR3 bases: TGTGCCAGCGTGGGGACGACAGGGAGCTCCTACAATGAGCAGTTCTTC. The encoded protein is CASVGTTGSSYNEQFF.